Listed below are T cell receptor beta chains from one sample, sequenced in a study of OX40 agonist ivuxolimab in advanced cancers. Only in-frame clones appear in the TCRdb table, and some are missing; sequencing was by immunoSEQ multiplex PCR. The repertoire consists of tens of thousands of clones, with 88% occurring once and the leading ten covering 25% to 35%. The sample consisted of CD4+ or CD8+ T cells sorted from blood, taken in a trial of the OX40 agonist ivuxolimab. These receptors were taken from an adult with an advanced solid tumor such as melanoma, head and neck, liver or kidney cancer. The conserved cysteine and the conserved F or W are not part of the CDR3 here. Each record gives: D gene, V gene, J gene, CDR3 protein. A D gene is named only where the DNA matches it firmly.

d_call: .; v_call: TRBV6-1; j_call: TRBJ1-1; cdr3_aa: ASNGQGLGTEAF
d_call: .; v_call: TRBV5-6; j_call: TRBJ1-5; cdr3_aa: ASSLGADFNQPQH
d_call: TRBD1; v_call: TRBV12-5; j_call: TRBJ1-5; cdr3_aa: ASGLVGSGTVIQPQH
d_call: TRBD1; v_call: TRBV15; j_call: TRBJ1-1; cdr3_aa: ATSRVTGGEGEAF
d_call: .; v_call: TRBV11-3; j_call: TRBJ2-3; cdr3_aa: ASSLPSLADTQY
d_call: .; v_call: TRBV5-4; j_call: TRBJ2-3; cdr3_aa: ASRAIYTDTQY
d_call: TRBD1; v_call: TRBV19; j_call: TRBJ2-2; cdr3_aa: ASSIYGQGALTGELF
d_call: .; v_call: TRBV19; j_call: TRBJ1-1; cdr3_aa: ASSTEPGTWNTEAF
d_call: .; v_call: TRBV27; j_call: TRBJ1-2; cdr3_aa: ASSLTSAFNYGYT
d_call: .; v_call: TRBV25-1; j_call: TRBJ2-1; cdr3_aa: ASPPGVSYNEQF
d_call: .; v_call: TRBV5-6; j_call: TRBJ1-2; cdr3_aa: ASSLFQIIYGYT
d_call: .; v_call: TRBV5-1; j_call: TRBJ1-4; cdr3_aa: ASSFGGTNEKLF
d_call: .; v_call: TRBV29-1; j_call: TRBJ1-1; cdr3_aa: SVDGWQGAF
d_call: TRBD1; v_call: TRBV30; j_call: TRBJ1-6; cdr3_aa: AWSPQGNSPLH
d_call: TRBD2; v_call: TRBV5-1; j_call: TRBJ2-1; cdr3_aa: ASSFSSGSFNEQF
d_call: TRBD1; v_call: TRBV7-9; j_call: TRBJ1-5; cdr3_aa: ASSFQGGPQH
d_call: .; v_call: TRBV7-9; j_call: TRBJ2-2; cdr3_aa: ASRGTPTALTGELF
d_call: .; v_call: TRBV4-1; j_call: TRBJ1-3; cdr3_aa: ASSQWETVITGNTIY
d_call: .; v_call: TRBV5-4; j_call: TRBJ2-7; cdr3_aa: ASSLGRDYEQY
d_call: .; v_call: TRBV11-1; j_call: TRBJ2-3; cdr3_aa: ASSLERYQVKDTQY
d_call: .; v_call: TRBV27; j_call: TRBJ2-7; cdr3_aa: ASTSDRGPPYEQY
d_call: .; v_call: TRBV15; j_call: TRBJ1-5; cdr3_aa: ATSRDNRAGQPQH
d_call: .; v_call: TRBV6-6; j_call: TRBJ1-1; cdr3_aa: ASSYGSGTTEAF
d_call: TRBD2; v_call: TRBV30; j_call: TRBJ2-1; cdr3_aa: AWSVPSGGNEQF